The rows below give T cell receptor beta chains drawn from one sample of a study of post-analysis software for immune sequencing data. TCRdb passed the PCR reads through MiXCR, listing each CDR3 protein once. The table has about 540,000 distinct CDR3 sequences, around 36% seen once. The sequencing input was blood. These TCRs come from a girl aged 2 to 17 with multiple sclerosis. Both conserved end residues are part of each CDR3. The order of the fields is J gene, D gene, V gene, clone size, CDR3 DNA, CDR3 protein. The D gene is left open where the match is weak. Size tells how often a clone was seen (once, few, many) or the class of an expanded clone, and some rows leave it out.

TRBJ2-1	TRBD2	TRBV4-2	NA	TGTGCCAGCAGCCCGCCGGGGGGGAGCTCCTACAGTGAGCAGTTCTTC	CASSPPGGSSYSEQFF
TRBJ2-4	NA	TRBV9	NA	TGTGCCAGCAGCGTTGGTCGGGAAAACATTCAGTACTTC	CASSVGRENIQYF
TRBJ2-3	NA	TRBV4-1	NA	TGCGCCAGCAGCCAACTAGGTTTAACTTCAACTAGCACAGATACGCAGTATTTT	CASSQLGLTSTSTDTQYF
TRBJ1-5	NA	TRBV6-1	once	TGTGCCAGCGGTGGAAGTACCTTGCCCCAGCATTTT	CASGGSTLPQHF
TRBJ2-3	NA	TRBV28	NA	TGTGCCAGCAGTTTGCCGAGCCCGGGAACGCAGTATTTT	CASSLPSPGTQYF
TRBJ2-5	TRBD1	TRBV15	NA	TGTGCCTCAAGACAGGGATACCAAGAGACCCAGTACTTC	CASRQGYQETQYF
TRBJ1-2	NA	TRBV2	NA	TGTGCCAGCAGTGAGGGCAGAAACCCTGGGGGATGGGGCTACACCTTC	CASSEGRNPGGWGYTF
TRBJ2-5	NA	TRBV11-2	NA	TGTGCCAGCAGCTTAGCTGGGGAAGAGGCCCAGTACTTC	CASSLAGEEAQYF
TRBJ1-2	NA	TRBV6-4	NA	TGTGCCAGCAGTGACGGGGGTGACTACACCTTC	CASSDGGDYTF
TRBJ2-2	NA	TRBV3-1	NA	TGTGCCAGCAGCAAGACGATGGAGAACACCGGGGAGCTGTTTTTT	CASSKTMENTGELFF
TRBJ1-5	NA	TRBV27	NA	TGTGCCAGCAGTTTCGTCACCTTCTATAGCAATCAGCCCCAGCATTTT	CASSFVTFYSNQPQHF
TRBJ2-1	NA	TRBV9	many	TGTGCCAGCAACCCTGGGGGCAGCTTAACCTACAATGAGCAGTTCTTC	CASNPGGSLTYNEQFF
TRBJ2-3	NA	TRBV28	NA	TGTGCCAGCAGTTCCGTGACGCAGTATTTT	CASSSVTQYF
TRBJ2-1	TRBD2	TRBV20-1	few	TGCAGTGCTTCCCGTGGTAGCGGGGGGGGTAATGAGCAGTTCTTC	CSASRGSGGGNEQFF
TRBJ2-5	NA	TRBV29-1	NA	TGCAGCGGCCGGGACCCCTCTTTGGGGGCCCAGTACTTC	CSGRDPSLGAQYF
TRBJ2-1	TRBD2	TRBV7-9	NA	TGTGCCAGCGGTTCCCCAGGACTAGCTTACAATGAGCAGTTCTTC	CASGSPGLAYNEQFF
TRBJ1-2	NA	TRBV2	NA	TGTGCCAGCAGGACGCGTTCTTATGGCTACACCTTC	CASRTRSYGYTF
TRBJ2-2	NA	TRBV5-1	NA	TGCGCCAGCAGCTTGTCCCCGGCCACCGGGGAGCTGTTTTTT	CASSLSPATGELFF
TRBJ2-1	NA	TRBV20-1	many	TGCAGTGCTAGAGATCAGGCTAGCGCCCACAATGAGCAGTTCTTC	CSARDQASAHNEQFF
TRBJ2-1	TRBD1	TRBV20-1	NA	TGCAGTGACTCGCCAGGGGGCTACAATGAGCAGTTCTTC	CSDSPGGYNEQFF
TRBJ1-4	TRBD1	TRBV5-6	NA	TGTGCCAGCCAAAAGGGGGCGCGGGCTAATGAAAAACTGTTTTTT	CASQKGARANEKLFF
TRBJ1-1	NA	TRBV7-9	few	TGTGCCAGCAGCTTATCCTACACTGAAGCTTTCTTT	CASSLSYTEAFF
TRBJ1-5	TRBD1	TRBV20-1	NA	TGCAGTGCTAGGCAGCCGGGACAGGGAACCGATAGCAATCAGCCCCAGCATTTT	CSARQPGQGTDSNQPQHF
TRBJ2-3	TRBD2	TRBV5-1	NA	TGCGCCAGCAGGACGGGAGGGACAGATACGCAGTATTTT	CASRTGGTDTQYF
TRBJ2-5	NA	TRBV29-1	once	TGCAGCGGTCCCACCCCAGAGACCCAGTACTTC	CSGPTPETQYF
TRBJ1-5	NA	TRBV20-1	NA	TGCAGTGCTAGAGACAGGGGAGGTCTCCAAAGTCAGCCCCAGCATTTT	CSARDRGGLQSQPQHF
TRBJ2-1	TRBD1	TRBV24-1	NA	TGTGCCACCAGTGAGGGGACGGGACAGGGCTCCTACAATGAGCAGTTCTTC	CATSEGTGQGSYNEQFF
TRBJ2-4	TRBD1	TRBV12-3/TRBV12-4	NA	TGTGCCAGCAGTATAGGACAGGGCACAAACATTCAGTACTTC	CASSIGQGTNIQYF
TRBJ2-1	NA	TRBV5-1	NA	TGCGCCAGCAGCTCTGTTGCGGGGTCCTACAATGAGCAGTTCTTC	CASSSVAGSYNEQFF
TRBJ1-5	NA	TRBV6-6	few	TGTGCCAGCAGCGATATACGGGGAGCTCAGCCCCAGCATTTT	CASSDIRGAQPQHF
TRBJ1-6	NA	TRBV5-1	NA	TGCGCCAGCAGGAAGGAGTATGGGATGGATAATTCACCCCTCCACTTT	CASRKEYGMDNSPLHF
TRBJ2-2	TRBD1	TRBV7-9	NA	TGTGCCAGCAAAACAGCCGGGACAGGGGACACCGGGGAGCTGTTTTTT	CASKTAGTGDTGELFF
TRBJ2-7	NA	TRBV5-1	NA	TGCGCCAGCAGCAAAAACTGGGGCGAGCAGTACTTC	CASSKNWGEQYF
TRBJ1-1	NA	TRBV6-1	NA	TGTGCCAGCTATAGAGGGAGGTGGACTGAAGCTTTCTTT	CASYRGRWTEAFF
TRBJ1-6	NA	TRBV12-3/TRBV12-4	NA	TGTGCCAGCAGTTGGACTCTTACACCCCTCCACTTT	CASSWTLTPLHF
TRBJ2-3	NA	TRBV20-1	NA	TGCAGTGCTAGAATTACTAGCCGAGATACGCAGTATTTT	CSARITSRDTQYF
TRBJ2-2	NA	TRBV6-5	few	TGTGCCAGCAGTTACGGGGTGAACACCGGGGAGCTGTTTTTT	CASSYGVNTGELFF
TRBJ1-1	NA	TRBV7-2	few	TGTGCCAGCCAAGCAGTCCGGGGAGGTGAAGCTTTCTTT	CASQAVRGGEAFF
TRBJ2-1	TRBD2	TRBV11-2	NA	TGTGCCAGCAGCTTGTATACCGGGGGGTCGCAAAGCTCCTACAATGAGCAGTTCTTC	CASSLYTGGSQSSYNEQFF
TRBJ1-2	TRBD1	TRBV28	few	TGTGCCAGCAGTCCACCGGGACAGGTCTATGGCTACACCTTC	CASSPPGQVYGYTF
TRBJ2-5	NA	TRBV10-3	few	TGTGCCATCGCAGGGGTTCAAGAGACCCAGTACTTC	CAIAGVQETQYF
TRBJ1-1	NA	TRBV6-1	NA	TGTGCCAGCACTGAACCCATGAACACTGAAGCTTTCTTT	CASTEPMNTEAFF
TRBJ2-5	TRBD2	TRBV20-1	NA	TGCAGTGCTAGAGATGGCCCCACTAGCGTCGGAGAGACCCAGTACTTC	CSARDGPTSVGETQYF
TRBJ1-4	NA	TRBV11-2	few	TGTGCCAGCAGCAAAACGGGGGGTCCTAATGAAAAACTGTTTTTT	CASSKTGGPNEKLFF
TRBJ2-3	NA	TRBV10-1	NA	TGCGCCAGCAGTGACGGCTCCCGCACAGATACGCAGTATTTT	CASSDGSRTDTQYF
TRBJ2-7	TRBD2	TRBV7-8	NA	TGTGCCAGCAGCTTAGGACTAGCGGGGGCCTACGAGCAGTACTTC	CASSLGLAGAYEQYF
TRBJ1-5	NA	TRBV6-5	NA	TGTGCCAGCAGTTACTCGATAACCCGGACAGACAATCAGCCCCAGCATTTT	CASSYSITRTDNQPQHF
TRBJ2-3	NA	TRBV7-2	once	TGTGCCAGCAGCTCACAGGGCTCTAGCACAGATACGCAGTATTTT	CASSSQGSSTDTQYF
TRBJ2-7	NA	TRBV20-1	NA	TGCAGTGTCTCCCGGGATCTAAGACACTCCTACGAGCAGTACTTC	CSVSRDLRHSYEQYF
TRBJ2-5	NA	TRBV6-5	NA	TGTGCTGGCAGTTACGGTGCGGCTAGCGACGTCCAAGAGACCCAGTACTTC	CAGSYGAASDVQETQYF
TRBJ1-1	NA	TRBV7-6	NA	TGTGCCAGCAGCTTAAATCAGGTGAACACTGAAGCTTTCTTT	CASSLNQVNTEAFF
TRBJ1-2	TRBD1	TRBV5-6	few	TGTGTCAGCAGCCCGGACAGGGGATATGGCTACACCTTC	CVSSPDRGYGYTF
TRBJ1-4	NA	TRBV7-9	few	TGTGCCAGCAGCAACAGCGGCACATATAATGAAAAACTGTTTTTT	CASSNSGTYNEKLFF
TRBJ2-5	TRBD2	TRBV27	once	TGTGCCAGCAGTGAGCGGGGGCAGGCCTCGAAGGAGCAGTACTTC	CASSERGQASKEQYF
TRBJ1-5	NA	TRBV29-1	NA	TGCAGCGTTGAAGAGGGGGCTAACCAGCCCCAGCATTTT	CSVEEGANQPQHF